Described below is a single TCR beta chain sequence and its context. This clonotype came up many times. Its target antigen remains unknown. One base away there is no much larger clone; base qualities are not given. Libraries from unsorted PBMCs were made from 2 million PBMCs kept in RNAlater at -80 degrees C until RNA extraction. The multiple sclerosis patients were enrolled in a US clinical protocol that evaluated disease progression with magnetic resonance imaging. PBMCs were separated from peripheral blood using Ficoll-Hypaque density gradient centrifugation and then cryopreserved in liquid nitrogen. The sample originates from a study of neurological immune-mediated disorders (dated by TCRdb to the late 2010s). Study-level background: Among the 34 multiple sclerosis patients, relapsing-remitting MS was present in roughly 30 and secondary progressive MS was present in 3. Using UMI-based sequencing, the study compared peripheral blood TCR-beta repertoires from patients with HTLV-I-associated myelopathy (HAM/TSP), patients with multiple sclerosis, and healthy controls. Alongside PBMC samples, the set of more than 80 TCR-beta libraries contained longitudinal samples, technical triplicates, and paired CD4+ and CD8+ T-cell subsets that had been sorted. The cohort was made up of about 66 subjects, consisting of some 15 HAM/TSP patients, 34 multiple sclerosis patients and around 20 healthy controls. What the authors observed across the whole study: Across subjects, expanded clones never shared an identical CDR3 amino acid sequence, which suggests that the TCR-beta repertoires in every group were private. TCR clonal expansion was greatest in HAM/TSP patients and smallest in MS patients, who ranked below even healthy controls. The MS cluster was not associated with any clinical or MRI features, and the authors stated that larger cohorts are needed. In phylogenetic analysis, the repertoires of 18 of 34 MS patients grouped into a cluster of related CDR3 sequences, which suggests a possible signature at the repertoire level.

cDNA was synthesized by template-switch 5'RACE using a primer carrying a 10-nucleotide random unique molecular identifier by which each TCR transcript was tagged. Every sequencing run yielded over 170 million TCR-beta sequences covering 15-18 subjects. Total RNA was extracted with the RNeasy kit. The KAPA Real-time Library Amplification kit was used to amplify TCR-beta VDJ regions with primers targeting the TCR constant region and the 5'RACE anchor. Sample indexes and Illumina adaptors were added in a first PCR, after which library yield was increased in a second PCR. After purification with Ampure beads, the TCR product of roughly 650 bp was size-selected on a 2% E-gel SizeSelection system. Before pooling, library quality was assessed on a Bioanalyzer, concentration was determined with Qubit, and library quantification was performed with the Kapa Library Quantification kit. Libraries were sequenced paired-end 2 x 150 bp on an Illumina HiSeq 2500. To increase sequence diversity, roughly 24-31% phiX was spiked into each library pool. As for how the authors treated the data: The quality-filtered reads were processed with the UMI-based MiGEC pipeline, whose error correction step removed more than 80% of the raw TCR sequences. IMGT germline references were used for aligning VDJ genes, and each clonotype was defined as a unique CDR3 amino acid sequence together with its V-J genes. Clonal expansion, Shannon diversity, and CDR3 relatedness (CalcPairwiseDistances, ClusterSamples) were evaluated with VDJtools, and phylogenetic trees were built with CLCbio workbench. Using coefficient-of-variation modelling across technical triplicates, the study counted a clone as expanded if it had at least 8 unique UMIs. The public reads were reanalyzed by TCRdb: fastp trimming at Q25, MiXCR alignment, in-frame beta chains only. All rows with the same CDR3 protein become a single entry with the most common DNA and genes. The V and J calls were determined by TCRdb, not by the authors. In all, the sample holds about 74,000 distinct CDR3 sequences, and roughly 5.6% of those were seen once. 7.4% of the sample belongs to the ten largest clones.

The germline V gene (reference sequence) provides CDR1 SEHNR and CDR2 FQNEAQ. V is clipped by 3 bases and J by 8 bases, and the sequence between their germline boundaries is 17 bases long. The CDR3 holds 15 amino acids from the cysteine to the phenylalanine. Left in the record is the CDR3 DNA by itself, 45 bases read in frame from the first base. In this chain, TRBV7-9 is recombined with TRBJ2-1; TRBD2 is perhaps the D gene, given 5 matching bases. Sequenced: PBMCs. This TCR was sampled from a man between 18 and 29 years old with multiple sclerosis. The sequenced DNA is TGTGCCAGCAGCTTTACCTCTAACCAAGCGGATGAGCAGTTCTTC. It codes for CASSFTSNQADEQFF.